This entry features one T cell receptor beta chain sequence. Its antigen is still unknown. Trimming removed 8 bases from V and 2 bases from J, with 12 bases in between. The germline V gene encodes CDR1 MGHDK and CDR2 SYGVNS. This CDR3 has 13 residues. Using RNA transcripts, the TCR beta CDR3 regions were amplified. Second-round multiplex PCR came after first-round RT-PCR with HTBI primers. Each CDR3 protein gets one entry after TCRdb re-called the multiplex PCR reads with MiXCR. Found here are roughly 500,000 distinct CDR3 sequences, around 14% of them singletons; the top ten hold approximately 9.8%. The source of the sample is a study of Graves' ophthalmopathy and Graves' hyperthyroidism. Study at large: Before any treatment, peripheral blood was taken at the initial diagnosis.

Clinicians diagnosed using symptoms, serum thyroxine, TRAb, thyroid ultrasound and orbital computed tomography. Study results and limitations: Most expanded clonotypes from thyroid (those above 0.001 frequency) were also found in blood.

The receptor was derived from a woman under 40 with Graves' ophthalmopathy. J is TRBJ1-2 and V is TRBV25-1; D is ambiguous. Sequencing was done on a sample of blood. CDR3: CASGVGSNYGYTF. The CDR3 coding sequence is TGTGCCAGCGGGGTGGGCAGCAACTATGGCTACACCTTC.